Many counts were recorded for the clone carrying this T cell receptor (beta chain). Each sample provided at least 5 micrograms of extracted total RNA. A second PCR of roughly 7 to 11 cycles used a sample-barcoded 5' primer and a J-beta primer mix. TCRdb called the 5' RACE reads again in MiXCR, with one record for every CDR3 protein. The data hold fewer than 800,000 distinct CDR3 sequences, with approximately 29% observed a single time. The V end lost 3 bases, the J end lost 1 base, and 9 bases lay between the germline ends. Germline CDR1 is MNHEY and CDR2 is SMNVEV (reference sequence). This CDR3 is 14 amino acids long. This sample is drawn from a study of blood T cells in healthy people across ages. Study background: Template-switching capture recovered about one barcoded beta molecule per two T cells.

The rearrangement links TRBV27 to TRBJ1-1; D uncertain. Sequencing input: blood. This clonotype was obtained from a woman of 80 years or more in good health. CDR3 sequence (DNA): TGTGCCAGCAGTTTCAGGCGACAGAACACTGAAGCTTTCTTT. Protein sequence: CASSFRRQNTEAFF.